This T cell receptor (beta chain) came from a study of blood T cell repertoires in COVID-19 (dated by TCRdb to 2019 to 2021). About the investigation overall: Collaborator samples came from the United States, Italy and Spain and covered acute and convalescent phases of COVID-19. The prospective study material was composed of cDNA or gDNA derived from T cells, B-cell-depleted T cells, or PBMCs. Subjects who had been exposed to COVID-19, were actively infected with it, or had recovered from it provided the deeply sampled blood TCRbeta repertoires that made up the dataset. A freely available public database, intended as a resource for researchers studying the immune response to SARS-CoV-2, is where the repertoires were released. The samples were drawn from two sources: the first 160 participants of the ongoing ImmuneRACE study, and over 1,000 subjects contributed by 6 global collaborators. The sample metadata nearly always contained a de-identified subject ID, COVID-19 status, age in years and sex. HLA class I and class II types, where available, came from metadata supplied by the sample provider rather than from assay-based typing.

The CDR3 runs 15 amino acids, cysteine and phenylalanine included. Just CDR3 DNA is preserved here, 45 bases in frame from base 1. Per the germline V gene (reference sequence), LNHDA is the CDR1 and SQIVND is the CDR2. Here V drops 8 bases and J drops 4 bases, and the junction holds 11 bases not matched to any gene. TCRbeta CDR3 regions were amplified from genomic DNA using the immunoSEQ Assay, a bias-controlled multiplex PCR. The published analysis was carried out like this. Within the assay, amplification of reference gene primers was used to estimate how many nucleated cells each sample contained. To quantify the absolute abundance of each unique TCRbeta CDR3 rearrangement, sequence reads were collapsed and filtered. For each sample, productive Simpson clonality was calculated as the square root of Simpson's diversity index over productive rearrangements. Drawn from immuneACCESS, this table holds only the in-frame rearrangements with V and J called that TCRdb kept. Clones are partly lost; checked studies trace under half to an unresolved V gene and leave the rest unexplained. V, J and clone size were drawn from that table, and D and trimming were deduced from the DNA. Recorded for this sample are about 260,000 clones; about 88% of them occurred a single time. The ten largest clones take up less than 5% of the sample.

Note on this clone: This clone's antigen is unknown. Base qualities are missing; no much larger clone stands one base away.

The paper's findings and limits, for the study overall: The quantity of clinical and demographic metadata differed by source and by participant and was supplied without curation.

Samples from volunteer blood donors who had recovered from COVID-19 were contributed by a second Seattle source. Collaborating institutions collected whole blood in K2EDTA tubes following their own protocols. Collaborator samples were shipped for TCRbeta analysis as frozen whole blood, isolated PBMCs, or DNA extracted from either sample type. This TCR came from a man aged 55 to 70 who had recovered from COVID-19. Recombination joined TRBV19 with TRBJ1-2, and TRBD1 aligns with 9 junction nucleotides. Sequencing was done on a sample of peripheral blood. The sequenced DNA: TGTGCCAGTTCCAAAGACAGGGGGACCCTCTATGGCTACACCTTC. Translation gives CASSKDRGTLYGYTF.